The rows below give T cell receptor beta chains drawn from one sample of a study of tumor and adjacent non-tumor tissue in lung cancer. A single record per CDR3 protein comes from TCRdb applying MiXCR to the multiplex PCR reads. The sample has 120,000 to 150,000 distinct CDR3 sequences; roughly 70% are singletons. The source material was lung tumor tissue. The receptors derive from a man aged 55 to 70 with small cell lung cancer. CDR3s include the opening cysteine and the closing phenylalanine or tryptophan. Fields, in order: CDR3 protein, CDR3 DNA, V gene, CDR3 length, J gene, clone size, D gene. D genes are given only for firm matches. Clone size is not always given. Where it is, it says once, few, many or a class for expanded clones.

CDR3aa: CASSLDNSGTNILTF
CDR3nt: TGTGCAAGCAGCTTAGACAATTCCGGGACCAACATCCTGACTTTC
v_gene: TRBV5-6
len: 15
j_gene: TRBJ2-6
abundance: NA
d_gene: NA

CDR3aa: CASSQATAGTYNEQFF
CDR3nt: TGTGCCAGCAGCCAGGCCACCGCGGGAACTTACAATGAGCAGTTCTTC
v_gene: TRBV4-2
len: 16
j_gene: TRBJ2-1
abundance: NA
d_gene: NA

CDR3aa: CASSFVLNKEQSF
CDR3nt: TGTGCCAGCAGTTTCGTGCTCAACAAAGAGCAGTCCTTC
v_gene: TRBV11-2
len: 13
j_gene: TRBJ2-1
abundance: NA
d_gene: NA

CDR3aa: CASSSGLAGATDMQYF
CDR3nt: TGTGCCAGCAGCTCGGGACTAGCGGGAGCCACAGATATGCAGTATTTT
v_gene: TRBV5-1
len: 16
j_gene: TRBJ2-3
abundance: NA
d_gene: TRBD2

CDR3aa: CNVRAGGGETQYF
CDR3nt: TGCAATGTTAGAGCAGGGGGTGGTGAGACCCAGTACTTC
v_gene: TRBV20-1
len: 13
j_gene: TRBJ2-5
abundance: NA
d_gene: TRBD1

CDR3aa: CSVVRTGAGEDEQFF
CDR3nt: TGCAGCGTTGTCCGAACCGGGGCAGGAGAGGATGAGCAGTTCTTC
v_gene: TRBV29-1
len: 15
j_gene: TRBJ2-1
abundance: NA
d_gene: NA

CDR3aa: CSVVSGVDNEQFF
CDR3nt: TGCAGTGTCGTTAGCGGGGTTGACAATGAGCAGTTCTTC
v_gene: TRBV20-1
len: 13
j_gene: TRBJ2-1
abundance: NA
d_gene: TRBD2

CDR3aa: CSAPPPGVQETQYF
CDR3nt: TGCAGTGCTCCTCCCCCCGGGGTCCAAGAGACCCAGTACTTC
v_gene: TRBV20-1
len: 14
j_gene: TRBJ2-5
abundance: NA
d_gene: NA

CDR3aa: CASSEIVGGGGQPQHF
CDR3nt: TGTGCCAGCAGTGAAATCGTAGGGGGCGGTGGTCAGCCCCAGCATTTT
v_gene: TRBV6-1
len: 16
j_gene: TRBJ1-5
abundance: many
d_gene: TRBD1

CDR3aa: CASSYSKAVGVPGELFF
CDR3nt: TGTGCCAGCAGTTACTCGAAGGCAGTAGGGGTCCCCGGGGAGCTGTTTTTT
v_gene: TRBV6-6
len: 17
j_gene: TRBJ2-2
abundance: many
d_gene: NA

CDR3aa: CASSLVGGSSEQFF
CDR3nt: TGTGCCAGCAGTTTAGTCGGTGGCAGCTCGGAGCAGTTCTTC
v_gene: TRBV28
len: 14
j_gene: TRBJ2-1
abundance: NA
d_gene: NA